Below are 10 T cell receptor beta chains sequenced from a single sample in a study of OX40 agonist ivuxolimab in advanced cancers. Measured with immunoSEQ multiplex PCR; TCRdb has only the in-frame clones, and not every one. The table lists under 70,000 clones, 85% of them singletons. The sample consisted of CD4+ or CD8+ T cells sorted from blood, taken in a trial of the OX40 agonist ivuxolimab. The source is an adult with an advanced solid tumor such as melanoma, head and neck, liver or kidney cancer.

The chain carries TRBV28 and TRBJ2-5; tentative D call: TRBD1 (5 bases). Looked up from germline, CDR1 is MDHEN and CDR2 is SYDVKM. The germline V and J ends were trimmed by 8 bases and 4 bases, with 14 bases remaining between them. The CDR3 spans 13 residues. This CDR3 is CASHPSRAETQYF. The CDR3, as DNA: TGTGCCAGCCATCCAAGCAGGGCAGAGACCCAGTACTTC.

This chain joins TRBV5-1 and TRBJ1-6; 8 bases are a match to TRBD1. This CDR3 has 15 amino acids. With V trimmed by 3 bases and J by 7 bases, 6 bases remained unmatched. Germline loops: CDR1 SGHRS, CDR2 YFSETQ. The CDR3 is CASSSADRVNSPLHF. CDR3 DNA sequence: TGCGCCAGCAGCTCCGCGGACAGGGTAAATTCACCCCTCCACTTT.

The chain carries TRBV6-1 and TRBJ2-3; 7 nucleotides agree with TRBD2. The CDR3 covers 15 residues. Germline assignment: CDR1 MNHNS and CDR2 SASEGT. V was clipped by 6 bases and J by 7 bases; unmatched bases: 13. The CDR3 region is CASRPRGDTSYTQYF. The CDR3 DNA reads as TGTGCCAGCAGGCCCCGGGGGGATACAAGTTATACGCAGTATTTT.

This chain links TRBV10-2 with TRBJ1-5; D is ambiguous. The V and J ends lost 6 bases and 0 bases respectively, with 6 bases between them. CDR1 and CDR2 from the germline V gene are WSHSY and SAAADI. This CDR3 is built from 13 residues. The CDR3 protein is CASSGDSNQPQHF. The CDR3 nucleotides read TGCGCCAGCAGCGGGGATAGCAATCAGCCCCAGCATTTT.

The gene calls are TRBV9 and TRBJ1-2; D call uncertain. This CDR3 has 14 amino acids. Between the trimmed V and J ends, which lost 5 bases and 3 bases, there was a span of 14 bases. Germline V gene sequence: CDR1 SGDLS, CDR2 YYNGEE. The CDR3 sequence: CASSGQAHDYGYTF. The CDR3 coding sequence is TGTGCCAGCAGTGGTCAGGCTCACGACTATGGCTACACCTTC.

The chain uses TRBV27 and TRBJ2-7; weak D call: TRBD2 (5 bases). CDR1 is MNHEY, CDR2 SMNVEV, per germline (reference sequence). The V gene lost 4 bases and the J gene lost 5 bases, with 15 bases spanning the gap. The CDR3 extends over 14 amino acids. The CDR3 nucleotides are TGTGCCAGCAGTTCCACGGGAAGGGCGCACGAGCAGTACTTC. Residues: CASSSTGRAHEQYF.

This clone has just one count. The chain is built from TRBV28 and TRBJ2-2; D perhaps matches TRBD2 (5 bases). Germline assignment: CDR1 MDHEN and CDR2 SYDVKM. V gave up 5 bases and J gave up 6 bases, with 16 bases separating them. CDR3 length: 15 amino acids. CDR3 sequence (DNA): TGTGCCAGCAGTCCAGCAGGTGTGGAGGCCGGGGAGCTGTTTTTT. Its protein product is CASSPAGVEAGELFF.

This clone was counted only a few times. The gene calls are TRBV7-2 and TRBJ2-1, with D maybe TRBD1 (6 bases). Trimming removed 4 bases at V and 7 bases at J, with 20 bases between. This CDR3 contains 16 residues. Per germline, CDR1 SGHTA and CDR2 FQGNSA. The CDR3 is CASSSSNRAARNEQFF. CDR3 DNA: TGTGCCAGCAGCTCCTCCAACAGGGCGGCGAGAAATGAGCAGTTCTTC.

The rearrangement uses TRBV11-3 and TRBJ2-2; TRBD1 might be the D (5 bases). The ends were cut back, 2 bases at V and 7 bases at J, with 8 bases in the middle. The CDR3 totals 13 residues. CDR1 and CDR2 from the germline V gene are SGHNT and YENEEA. CDR3 nucleotide sequence: TGTGCCAGCAGCTTAAACCAGGGCGGGGAGCTGTTTTTT. This translates into CASSLNQGGELFF.

The chain carries TRBV7-7 and TRBJ2-3; D tentatively fits TRBD1 or TRBD2 (5 bases each). The CDR3 is 17 residues long. Germline CDR1 and CDR2: SSHAT and FNYEAQ (reference sequence). The V and J ends lost 1 base and 1 base respectively, with 15 bases between them. The CDR3 protein is CASSLGGTNSGTDTQYF. CDR3 nucleotides: TGTGCCAGCAGCTTAGGGGGGACCAACTCCGGCACAGATACGCAGTATTTT.